These 29 T cell receptor beta chains came from one sample sequenced in a study of patients and donors after allogeneic stem cell transplantation (TCRdb year 2020). The library was built by means of RT-PCR. The run used a NextSeq 550. Clones were called with MiXCR by TCRdb after fastp trimmed the public reads at Q25, and only in-frame beta chains were retained. Rows are combined by CDR3 protein, so each entry shows the most common genes and DNA. The sample records about a million distinct CDR3 sequences, about a sixth of which are singletons. The ten top clones hold around 6% of the sample. Sequencing was done on a sample of blood, either unsorted or a sorted T cell fraction (not recorded which). These receptors all come from a human donor who was either an allogeneic HSCT recipient or a stem cell or donor lymphocyte infusion donor (not recorded which). It is not recorded whose cells these are; they may come from a transplant donor.

This clonotype was seen a handful of times. The chain carries TRBV12-3 or TRBV12-4 and TRBJ1-3; D is unclear. Trimming removed 2 bases from V and 0 bases from J, with 8 bases in between. This CDR3 contains 15 residues. The CDR3 sequence: CASSLRRFSGNTIYF. The CDR3 DNA follows: TGTGCCAGCAGTTTACGGAGATTCTCTGGAAACACCATATATTTT.

V is TRBV5-1 and J is TRBJ2-5; D gene unclear. The ends were cut back, 0 bases at V and 3 bases at J, with 9 bases in the middle. Germline CDR1 is SGHRS and CDR2 is YFSETQ. The CDR3 has 14 amino acids. The CDR3 region is CASSLVELKETQYF. In DNA form, the CDR3 reads TGCGCCAGCAGCTTGGTCGAATTAAAAGAGACCCAGTACTTC.

The chain combines TRBV6-5 with TRBJ1-5; possibly TRBD1 for D (6 bases). Trimming removed 2 bases at V and 6 bases at J, with 17 bases between. This CDR3 is 16 amino acids long. The germline V gene encodes CDR1 MNHEY and CDR2 SVGAGI. CDR3 bases: TGTGCCAGCAGTTACGGGGGACAAAGGCGTAGTCAGCCCCAGCATTTT. Protein: CASSYGGQRRSQPQHF.

V and J are TRBV11-3 and TRBJ2-3; D perhaps matches TRBD1 (6 bases). Per germline, CDR1 SGHNT and CDR2 YENEEA. The CDR3 consists of 17 residues. Trimming cost V 1 base and J 2 bases, with 16 bases left between them. The CDR3 coding sequence is TGTGCCAGCAGCTTAGGAAACAGGGTTGGTGACACAGATACGCAGTATTTT. Translating it yields CASSLGNRVGDTDTQYF.

This clonotype turned up a few times. This may arise from a read error, as a much more abundant clone is one base away. The chain combines TRBV2 with TRBJ1-1, with D perhaps matching TRBD1 (6 bases). Trimming took off 6 bases at V and 1 base at J, with 9 bases between the two ends. Germline lookup yields CDR1 SNHLY and CDR2 FYNNEI. The CDR3 runs to 13 residues. CDR3: CASRDSGNTEAFF. The CDR3 nucleotides read TGTGCCAGCAGGGACAGTGGGAACACTGAAGCTTTCTTT. The full variable domain, completed using reference TRBV2 and TRBJ1-1, is EPEVTQTPSHQVTQMGQEVILRCVPISNHLYFYWYRQILGQKVEFLVSFYNNEISEKSEIFDDQFSVERPDGSNFTLKIRSTKLEDSAMYFCASRDSGNTEAFFGQGTRLTVV.

The sample holds many counts of this clonotype. The rearrangement links TRBV20-1 to TRBJ2-7; D is undetermined. Germline values: CDR1 DFQATT, CDR2 SNEGSKA (reference sequence). V was cut by 0 bases and J by 6 bases, with 6 bases left in between. The CDR3 consists of 11 residues. DNA for the CDR3: TGCAGTGCTAGAGAACAGCTCGAGCAGTACTTC. Translated: CSAREQLEQYF.

The CDR3 region has the DNA TGCGCCAGCAGCCAAGATCTTCAGGGGGCGCAGACCTATAATTCACCCCTCCACTTT. Translation: CASSQDLQGAQTYNSPLHF. The V and J genes are TRBV4-1 and TRBJ1-6; 8 nucleotides agree with TRBD1. The CDR3 has 19 amino acids. J lost 2 bases, V lost 0 bases, and 9 bases had no gene match. The germline V gene has CDR1 MGHRA and CDR2 YSYEKL.

The V gene is TRBV7-2, the J gene TRBJ2-1, with D possibly TRBD2 on 5 matching bases. From germline, CDR1 is SGHTA and CDR2 FQGNSA. There are 16 residues in the CDR3. Trimming removed 5 bases at V and 0 bases at J, with 14 bases between. In DNA form, the CDR3 reads TGTGCCAGCAGCCCTTTGAACGGGGACTCCTACAATGAGCAGTTCTTC. Translation gives CASSPLNGDSYNEQFF.

The chain has TRBV7-2 and TRBJ2-3; 7 positions agree with TRBD1. The CDR3 has 17 amino acids. J gave up 0 bases and V 2 bases, and 8 bases lay outside the gene matches. Germline V CDR1 and CDR2: SGHTA, FQGNSA. CDR3 nucleotides: TGTGCCAGCAGCTTAATCGATCGGGGACAGAGCACAGATACGCAGTATTTT. This translates into CASSLIDRGQSTDTQYF.

This clonotype was observed at least ten times. The chain recombines TRBV12-3 or TRBV12-4 with TRBJ2-1; D assignment may be TRBD1 or TRBD2 (5 bases each). The V and J ends lost 3 bases and 4 bases respectively, with 13 bases between them. The CDR3 spans 15 residues. The chain's CDR3 is CASSFRDWGYNEQFF. The CDR3 bases are TGTGCCAGCAGTTTTCGAGATTGGGGGTACAATGAGCAGTTCTTC.

There are many counts of this clonotype. The chain joins TRBV10-3 to TRBJ1-5; weak D call: TRBD1 (5 bases). CDR1 is ENHRY, CDR2 SYGVKD, per germline. V was shortened by 6 bases and J by 3 bases, with 12 bases between the two germline ends. The CDR3 sequence is 14 residues long. The CDR3 region has the DNA TGTGCCATCAGCTCCGGACAAGTCAATCAGCCCCAGCATTTT. Its translation is CAISSGQVNQPQHF.

This clonotype was seen only a few times. The chain recombines TRBV12-3 or TRBV12-4 with TRBJ2-7; perhaps D is TRBD1 or TRBD2 (6 bases each). V lost 4 bases and J lost 2, with 15 bases in between. The CDR3 is made up of 15 amino acids. The CDR3 sequence: CASSSQGREAYEQYF. CDR3 in DNA: TGTGCCAGCAGTTCCCAGGGGCGGGAAGCCTACGAGCAGTACTTC.

This chain uses TRBV20-1 with TRBJ2-3, with TRBD2 identical over 10 bases. CDR1 DFQATT and CDR2 SNEGSKA come from the germline V gene (reference sequence). V was pared by 3 bases and J by 0 bases, with 3 bases of the junction left unmatched. This CDR3 has 15 amino acids. CDR3 bases: TGCAGTGCTAGTCCGACTAGCGGGAGCACAGATACGCAGTATTTT. This sequence encodes CSASPTSGSTDTQYF.

The chain recombines TRBV20-1 with TRBJ1-4; D ambiguous. The V and J ends lost 0 bases and 5 bases respectively, with 13 bases between them. This CDR3 comprises 15 residues. Germline CDR1 DFQATT, CDR2 SNEGSKA (reference sequence). CDR3 residues: CSARDTGSRNEKLFF. CDR3 DNA sequence: TGCAGTGCTAGAGATACGGGTTCGAGGAATGAAAAACTGTTTTTT.

The chain carries TRBV20-1 and TRBJ2-1; 8 positions match TRBD2. The germline CDR1 and CDR2 sequences are DFQATT and SNEGSKA (reference sequence). CDR3 length: 16 amino acids. The ends lost 1 base at V and 8 bases at J; junction bases unmatched: 13. The CDR3 nucleotides are TGCAGTGCTAGAGTAATGAAAAGCGGGAGAGAGGATGAGCAGTTCTTC. Its translation: CSARVMKSGREDEQFF.

In DNA, the CDR3 is TGTGCCAGCAGCCAAGGCCCACAAGGGGACACTGAAGCTTTCTTT. Translation gives CASSQGPQGDTEAFF. This rearrangement joins TRBV14 to TRBJ1-1; TRBD1 is a possible D gene (5 bases). V gave up 1 base and J gave up 3 bases, with 12 bases separating them. The germline CDR1 and CDR2 sequences are SGHDN and FVKESK. The CDR3 extends over 15 amino acids.

The rearrangement links TRBV7-8 to TRBJ1-1; tentatively, D is TRBD1 (5 bases). Per germline, CDR1 SGHVS and CDR2 FQNEAQ. The length of the CDR3 is 14 residues. Trimming left V 2 bases short and J 10 bases short, with 17 bases between. CDR3 nucleotides: TGTGCCAGCAGCTTAATGGATCAACAGGCGGGAGCTTTCTTT. It codes for CASSLMDQQAGAFF.

This clonotype appeared many times. This chain connects TRBV6-5 to TRBJ2-3; 13 bases are a match to TRBD2. The CDR3 covers 17 residues. Unmatched junction bases numbered 1, after V lost 0 bases and J lost 1 base. The V gene's germline CDR1 is MNHEY and CDR2 SVGAGI. CDR3 loop: CASSYSGLAGGTDTQYF. In nucleotides, the CDR3 is TGTGCCAGCAGTTACTCCGGACTAGCGGGGGGCACAGATACGCAGTATTTT.

The V call is TRBV6-1, the J call TRBJ2-6; D not resolved. Trimming cost V 7 bases and J 0 bases, with 4 bases left between them. The V gene's germline CDR1 is MNHNS and CDR2 SASEGT. The CDR3 runs to 13 residues. CDR3 loop: CASKISGANVLTF. The CDR3 nucleotides read TGTGCCAGCAAAATCTCTGGGGCCAACGTCCTGACTTTC.

This clonotype turned up a few times. The rearrangement uses TRBV20-1 and TRBJ1-1, with no clear D. CDR1 is DFQATT, CDR2 SNEGSKA, per germline (reference sequence). V was shortened by 5 bases and J by 4 bases, with 29 bases between the two germline ends. The CDR3 is 18 residues long. This chain's CDR3 is CSARSPRASGLLGTEAFF. CDR3 coding DNA: TGCAGTGCTCGGAGCCCACGGGCCTCCGGCTTGTTGGGCACTGAAGCTTTCTTT.

This clonotype came up a few times. V gene TRBV6-1 combines with J gene TRBJ2-2, with 7 bases that match TRBD2. CDR1 and CDR2 from the germline V gene are MNHNS and SASEGT. The J segment lost 4 bases and the V segment lost 10 bases, leaving 9 bases of the junction unmatched. The CDR3 length is 14 residues. The DNA for the CDR3 is TGTGCCATCGCACCAGGGAGGGCCACCGGGGAGCTGTTTTTT. It specifies CAIAPGRATGELFF.

V usage is TRBV7-9 and J usage is TRBJ2-3, with 11 bases that match TRBD2. Losses at the gene ends were 4 bases for V and 4 bases for J; bases not matched to a gene: 7. The length of the CDR3 is 16 residues. Germline assignment: CDR1 SEHNR and CDR2 FQNEAQ (reference sequence). The chain's CDR3 is CASSSRTSGSPDTQYF. CDR3 nucleotides: TGTGCCAGCAGCTCAAGAACTAGCGGGAGCCCAGATACGCAGTATTTT.

The V and J genes are TRBV20-1 and TRBJ1-2, with 8 bases aligning to TRBD1. Germline V lookup: CDR1 DFQATT, CDR2 SNEGSKA (reference sequence). J lost 3 bases, V lost 2 bases, and 8 bases had no gene match. This CDR3 region has 15 residues. CDR3 in amino acids: CSARTPGGAYYGYTF. The DNA of the CDR3 is TGCAGTGCTAGAACACCAGGGGGCGCTTACTATGGCTACACCTTC.

The chain has TRBV6-5 and TRBJ2-5; D may be TRBD2 (6 bases). This CDR3 spans 14 amino acids. The germline V gene has CDR1 MNHEY and CDR2 SVGAGI. Trimming took off 2 bases at V and 3 bases at J, with 10 bases between the two ends. The CDR3 sequence is CASSYDGGEETQYF. In DNA form, the CDR3 reads TGTGCCAGCAGTTACGATGGCGGGGAAGAGACCCAGTACTTC.

V and J are TRBV27 and TRBJ2-7, with D perhaps TRBD2 (6 bases). The CDR3 consists of 15 residues. Trimming pared 0 bases from V and 3 bases from J, leaving 12 bases between. The germline gives CDR1 MNHEY, CDR2 SMNVEV (reference sequence). The CDR3 reads CASSLSGGPVYEQYF. DNA for the CDR3: TGTGCCAGCAGTTTATCGGGAGGTCCTGTCTACGAGCAGTACTTC.

This clonotype was observed at least ten times. The rearrangement links TRBV29-1 to TRBJ1-1; D remains unclear. CDR3 size: 13 residues. Trimming took 6 bases from V and 0 from J, leaving 11 bases between them. CDR1 SQVTM and CDR2 ANQGSEA come from the germline V gene. The CDR3 reads CSVLMVLNTEAFF. CDR3 nucleotide sequence: TGCAGCGTCCTAATGGTACTGAACACTGAAGCTTTCTTT.

This chain links TRBV6-5 with TRBJ2-4; the D gene is possibly TRBD2 (7 bases). The length of the CDR3 is 15 residues. V shed 2 bases and J shed 5 bases, with 13 bases lying between them. The germline V gene has CDR1 MNHEY and CDR2 SVGAGI. CDR3: CASSYGGGPENIQYF. CDR3 DNA: TGTGCCAGCAGTTACGGGGGGGGGCCGGAAAACATTCAGTACTTC.

This clonotype was recorded a few times. The chain combines TRBV6-1 with TRBJ1-2; D might be TRBD1 (6 bases). V gave up 7 bases and J gave up 3 bases, with 12 bases separating them. The CDR3 length is 13 residues. Per the germline V gene, CDR1 is MNHNS and CDR2 is SASEGT. The CDR3: CASTSGTHYGYTF. In DNA, the CDR3 is TGTGCCAGCACCTCCGGGACACACTATGGCTACACCTTC.

This clonotype was counted only a few times. The CDR3 nucleotides are TGTGCCAGCAGTTTTGGGGGACAAGGCGAAAAACTGTTTTTT. This encodes CASSFGGQGEKLFF. The rearrangement joins TRBV12-3 or TRBV12-4 to TRBJ1-4; D is perhaps TRBD1 (6 bases). The CDR3 covers 14 residues. V dropped 3 bases and J dropped 8 bases, with 13 bases sitting between them.